This T cell receptor beta chain was profiled in a study of shared clonotypes between healthy human individuals (TCRdb year 2020). In the study overall: The cohort comprised a couple of women and three men aged 18 to 49 years. Libraries were prepared and TCR repertoires were sequenced by different laboratories using diverse techniques, in order to increase sequencing depth and limit assay-specific biases. For each donor, three plates each were used for CD4 naive and CD4 memory, two plates were used for CD8 naive, and one plate was used for CD8 memory. Leukapheresis yielded between about 0.9 and 8.9 billion PBMCs per donor. Blood TCR repertoires of roughly 5 healthy adults were deeply sequenced to estimate repertoire size and the extent of clonotype sharing between individuals. General conclusions and limits of the study: Only blood was sampled, and tissue TCR repertoires likely differ from those in blood. Rarefaction of sorted-subset datasets indicated incomplete sequencing despite the large sequencing depth. Naive subsets generally had larger estimated clonotype richness than memory subsets. Clonotypes shared by all four sorted-subset donors showed higher generation probabilities than non-shared clonotypes. Pairwise subsampling led to the expectation that sequencing depth would affect the degree of clonotype sharing among donors. Across a handful of donors, roughly 5.1% of naive CD4, roughly 3.3% of naive CD8, approximately 2.5% of memory CD4, and about 0.44% of memory CD8 clonotypes were shared. The small number of donors limited the genetic and exposure-history diversity represented.

About this clone itself: Its antigen remains undetermined. No qualities accompany the bases; no much larger clone lies one base away. Other nucleotide sequences from this sample produce the same CDR3.

Counted from cysteine to phenylalanine, this CDR3 has 13 amino acids. Here the CDR3 DNA is all that survives: 39 bases in frame from base 1. CDR1 and CDR2, looked up from the germline V gene, are SGHTA and FQGNSA. V loses 3 bases of germline sequence and J loses 3 bases, and the interval between the two ends is 7 bases. The donors were healthy, HIV-negative adults who had no recently reported acute infections or vaccinations. Every donor was a Caucasian adult residing in Nashville, Tennessee, USA. CD4+ T cells were enriched through magnetic negative selection, after which naive cells were positively selected on CD45RA and the remaining negative fraction served as the memory subset. Blood was collected by leukapheresis, and PBMCs were isolated by Ficoll-Histopaque density gradient centrifugation and then cryopreserved in liquid nitrogen vapor phase. Analytical flow cytometry was used to check the purity and quantity of every magnetically sorted T cell population. From each sorted fraction, genomic DNA was isolated and quantified by UV absorbance on a Nanodrop 2000c.

Using the deep immunoSEQ assay, TCR CDR3 regions were amplified from genomic DNA by multiplex PCR. Extracted genomic DNA from each cell subset was spread evenly across all wells of several immunoSEQ 96-well plates, with each plate serving as a replicate. For sorted subsets, around 200 ng genomic DNA, equal to approximately 30,000 T cell genomes, was loaded into each replicate PCR. Purified libraries were quantified with a Qubit 3.0 fluorometer, sized on a Bioanalyzer 2100, and re-quantified with the KAPA Library Quantification kit. A separate single-read 150-cycle Illumina NextSeq 550 flow cell was used to sequence each immunoSEQ 96-well plate. For the original study's pipeline: Because the immunoSEQ output included only junctional sequences and no quality scores, the filtering could not be the same as the filtering used for full-length reads. Sequences were annotated with PyIR, a Python wrapper for IgBLAST v1.9, and V/J genes and CDR3 were assigned using IMGT germline references. Reads with weak V/J assignments (E-value above 1e-6), missing CDR3, stop codons, out-of-frame junctions, or ambiguous translated residues were removed. V3J clonotypes were defined by identical inferred V gene, J gene, and CDR3 amino acid sequence. The percentage overlap between two repertoires was calculated by dividing the number of shared unique clonotypes by the size of the smaller repertoire. Three approaches were used to assess repertoire richness: RTK rarefaction, the Chao1 estimator, and Recon v2.1 estimates of unobserved clonotypes. OLGA was used to compute generation probabilities for all TCRbeta clonotypes that the gDNA method yielded from a few donors. This is the immuneACCESS table as TCRdb keeps it, with only in-frame sequences that have V and J called. A part of the clones is gone; compared with another copy, unresolved V genes explain less than half, and the rest is unexplained. V and J calls and clone size are given by that table; D and trimming were obtained from the DNA. This sample lists about 2.3 million clones; around 90% were detected once. The ten largest account for roughly 0.34% of the sample.

Specimen: naive CD4+ T cells from PBMCs. The sample's cell subset or site label, in plain terms: CD45RA+ positively selected. The sequence derives from a man between 18 and 35 years old in good health. Some clones in this sample may be carry-over from other donors' samples. The chain joins TRBV7-2 to TRBJ2-3; the D segment cannot be called with confidence. The bases are TGTGCCAGCAGCTTCGAGAGGACAGATACGCAGTATTTT. Its protein reads: CASSFERTDTQYF.